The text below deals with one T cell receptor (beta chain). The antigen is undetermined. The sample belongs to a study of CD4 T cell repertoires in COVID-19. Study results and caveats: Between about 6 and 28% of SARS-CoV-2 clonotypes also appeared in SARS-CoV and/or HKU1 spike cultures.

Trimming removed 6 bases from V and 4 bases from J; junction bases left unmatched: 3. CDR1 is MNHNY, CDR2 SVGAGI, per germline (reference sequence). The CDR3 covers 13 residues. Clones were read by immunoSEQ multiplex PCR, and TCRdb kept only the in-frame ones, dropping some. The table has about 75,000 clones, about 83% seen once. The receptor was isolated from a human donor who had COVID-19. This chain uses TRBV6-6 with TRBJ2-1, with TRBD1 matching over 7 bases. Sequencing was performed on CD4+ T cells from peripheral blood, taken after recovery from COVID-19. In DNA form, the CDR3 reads TGTGCCAGCAGAGGACAGGAGTACAATGAGCAGTTCTTC. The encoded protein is CASRGQEYNEQFF.